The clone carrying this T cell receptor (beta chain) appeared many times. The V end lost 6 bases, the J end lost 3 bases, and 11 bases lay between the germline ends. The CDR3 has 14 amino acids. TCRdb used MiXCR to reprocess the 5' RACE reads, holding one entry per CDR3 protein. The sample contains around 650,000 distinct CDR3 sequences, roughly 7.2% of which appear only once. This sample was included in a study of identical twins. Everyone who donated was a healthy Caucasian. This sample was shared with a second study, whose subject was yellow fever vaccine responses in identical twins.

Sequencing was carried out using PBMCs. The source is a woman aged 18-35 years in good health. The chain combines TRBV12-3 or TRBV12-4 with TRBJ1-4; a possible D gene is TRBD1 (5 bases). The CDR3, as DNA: TGTGCCAGCAGAAGAGGGGCTTCTAATGAAAAACTGTTTTTT. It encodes CASRRGASNEKLFF.